The 5 T cell receptor beta chains below come from one sample, sequenced in a study of long-term antiretroviral therapy in people with HIV (dated by TCRdb to between 2021 and 2024). Sequencing of the TRB variable region was done with the immunoSEQ hsTCRB v3.0 assay at survey level resolution. TCRdb retrieved this table from immuneACCESS and kept in-frame rearrangements only. Not all clones are present; in checked studies, unresolved V genes account for under half, and no reason is known for the remainder. A total of 25,000 to 35,000 clones appear in this sample, 75% to 90% of them only once. Of the sample, less than 5% falls within the top ten clones. The material was unsorted PBMCs, obtained 0.8 years before starting antiretroviral therapy. The receptors were gathered from a young man with HIV.

The chain employs TRBV5-1 and TRBJ1-1; 9 bases fit TRBD1. J gave up 0 bases and V 1 base, and 16 bases lay outside the gene matches. The CDR3 is 20 amino acids. Germline V CDR1 and CDR2: SGHRS, YFSETQ. The CDR3 nucleotides read TGCGCCAGCAGCTTGAGTCCGAACAGGGGGCGAATACATATGAACACTGAAGCTTTCTTT. It is translated as CASSLSPNRGRIHMNTEAFF.

The chain recombines TRBV4-1 with TRBJ2-2; D not resolved. The CDR3 length is 13 residues. Germline assignment: CDR1 MGHRA and CDR2 YSYEKL. V was trimmed by 2 bases and J by 5 bases, leaving 6 bases between them. The CDR3 nucleotides read TGCGCCAGCAGCCAACAGGTTACCGGGGAGCTGTTTTTT. It specifies CASSQQVTGELFF.

The chain links TRBV4-2 to TRBJ1-4; 9 bases fit TRBD1. The CDR3 has 15 residues. The germline CDR1 and CDR2 sequences are LGHNA and YNFKEQ. The trim removed 1 base at V and 8 bases at J, leaving 5 bases unmatched. Here the CDR3 DNA reads TGTGCCAGCAGCCAAGTGGACAGGGGAGGGGAAAAACTGTTTTTT. Translation gives CASSQVDRGGEKLFF.

The chain links TRBV20-1 to TRBJ2-7; D is unclear. The CDR3 totals 11 residues. Germline assignment: CDR1 DFQATT and CDR2 SNEGSKA (reference sequence). V gave up 1 base and J gave up 4 bases, with 5 bases separating them. The chain's CDR3 is CSARAVYEQYF. The DNA of the CDR3 is TGCAGTGCTAGAGCCGTTTACGAGCAGTACTTC.

This chain links TRBV7-3 with TRBJ2-2, with D possibly being TRBD2 (5 bases). Germline CDR1 and CDR2: SGHTA and FQGTGA. Trimming took 6 bases from V and 7 from J, leaving 15 bases between them. The CDR3 is made up of 14 amino acids. CDR3 sequence reads: CASRLQNGDGELFF. The CDR3 coding sequence is TGTGCCAGCAGGCTCCAAAACGGGGACGGGGAGCTGTTTTTT.